The sequence of this T cell receptor (beta chain) was determined in a study of blood T cell repertoires in COVID-19. Clones were read by immunoSEQ multiplex PCR, and TCRdb kept only the in-frame ones, dropping some. This sample has more than 45,000 clones, with 75% to 95% found just once. There are 14 residues in the CDR3. CDR1 and CDR2 (germline): SGHRS, YFSETQ. V was pared by 3 bases and J by 2 bases, with 11 bases between. The sequenced sample was peripheral blood. The chain joins TRBV5-1 to TRBJ1-2, with D possibly matching TRBD1 (6 bases). This clonotype originated in a man between 65 and 85 years old with acute or convalescent COVID-19. In DNA form, the CDR3 reads TGCGCCAGCAGCTCAGACACAGGGAACTATGGCTACACCTTC. It specifies CASSSDTGNYGYTF.